The 16 T cell receptor beta chains given below trace back to one sample, sequenced in a study of T cells in women clearing cervical HPV infection (dated by TCRdb to the late 2010s). The library came from the immunoSEQ multiplex PCR assay. In its TCRdb copy, this immuneACCESS table keeps in-frame sequences only and misses some clones. Where compared with another copy, unresolved V genes explain less than half of these, and the others have no known cause. This sample's clone table shows tens of thousands of clones. 6.6% of the sample rests with the top ten. Input material: blood buffy coat. These receptors all stem from a woman between 18 and 75 years old with a cervical HPV16 infection that either progressed to CIN3+ or cleared (not recorded which).

As for this clone: The read ends 3 residues shy of where the CDR3 ends; the end is completed using the germline J gene. The rearrangement uses TRBV7-8 and TRBJ2-7; possibly TRBD2 for D (6 bases). The CDR3 covers 14 residues. The V gene's germline CDR1 is SGHVS and CDR2 FQNEAQ. The ends were cut back, 1 base at V and 3 bases at J, with 10 bases in the middle. CDR3 loop: CASSLGRRGYEQYF. The DNA read from the CDR3 is TGTGCCAGCAGCTTAGGGCGGAGGGGCTACGAG.

Of note for this clone: Sequencing ends 3 residues short of the CDR3 end; the germline J gene provides the rest. The chain links TRBV2 to TRBJ2-1; unclear D gene. The CDR3 loop spans 13 amino acids. CDR1 SNHLY and CDR2 FYNNEI come from the germline V gene. V lost 3 bases and J lost 4, with 7 bases in between. CDR3 DNA, as far as it was read: TGTGCCAGCAGTGAGTCACAGTACAATGAG. It encodes CASSESQYNE. The whole CDR3 is CASSESQYNEQFF.

On this clone itself: The read comes to an end 3 residues before the CDR3 does, leaving the germline J gene to fill in the end. The V and J genes are TRBV29-1 and TRBJ1-2; D remains ambiguous. CDR1 and CDR2 from the germline V gene are SQVTM and ANQGSEA. The CDR3 contains 14 residues. The sequenced part of the CDR3 DNA is TGCAGCGTTATAAGCGGCTTCTCCTACAATGAC. This codes for CSVISGFSYND. The full CDR3 protein reads CSVISGFSYNDYTF. Drawing the rest from reference TRBV29-1 and TRBJ1-2, the complete variable domain is SAVISQKPSRDICQRGTSLTIQCQVDSQVTMMFWYRQQPGQSLTLIATANQGSEATYESGFVIDKFPISRPNLTFSTLTVSNMSPEDSSIYLCSVISGFSYNDYTFGSGTRLTVV.

With respect to this clone: With the read ending 3 residues before the CDR3 end, the germline J gene is used to fill in that end. The rearrangement links TRBV10-3 to TRBJ2-4, with 11 bases lining up with TRBD1. CDR1 and CDR2 (germline): ENHRY, SYGVKD. This CDR3 is built from 17 residues. With V trimmed by 2 bases and J by 4 bases, 7 bases remained unmatched. CDR3 DNA, as far as it was read: TGTGCCATCAGTGAGCCTGCCGGACAGGGGGCGAAAAACATT. Protein product: CAISEPAGQGAKNI. The full CDR3 sequence reads CAISEPAGQGAKNIQYF.

A word on this clone: The CDR3 end is not reached by the read, which stops 3 residues before it; the germline J gene fills it in. The V gene is TRBV2, the J gene TRBJ1-1, with TRBD1 matching 7 bases. This CDR3 comprises 14 residues. V lost 7 bases, J lost 0 bases, and 5 bases stayed unmatched. The germline CDR1 and CDR2 sequences are SNHLY and FYNNEI. The CDR3 loop is CASTWTGMNTEAFF. Incomplete CDR3 DNA: TGTGCCAGCACCTGGACAGGAATGAACACTGAA.

Points on this clone: The CDR3 is cut off 3 residues early in the read; its end comes from the germline J gene. The chain links TRBV20-1 to TRBJ1-6; 10 bases match TRBD1. V dropped 6 bases and J dropped 7; count of bases not matched to a gene: 6. The CDR3 spans 14 residues. The germline CDR1 and CDR2 sequences are DFQATT and SNEGSKA (reference sequence). Incomplete CDR3 DNA: TGCAGTGCCAAGACAGGGGGCGCGAATTCACCC. This encodes CSAKTGGANSP. The complete CDR3 sequence is CSAKTGGANSPLHF.

Worth noting for this clone: The read falls 3 residues short of the CDR3 end, and the missing part is taken from the germline J gene. This sequence joins TRBV5-6 and TRBJ2-7; no clear D. V lost 4 bases, J lost 3 bases, and 8 bases lay in between. This CDR3 contains 12 residues. The V gene's germline CDR1 is SGHDT and CDR2 YYEEEE. CDR3: CASSKRGYEQYF. The sequenced CDR3 bases are TGTGCCAGCAGCAAAAGAGGCTACGAG.

A note on this clone: The missing CDR3 end, 3 residues past where the read stops, is filled in from the germline J gene. The V gene is TRBV11-2, the J gene TRBJ2-5; possibly TRBD1 for D (6 bases). CDR3 size: 15 residues. Germline assignment: CDR1 SGHAT and CDR2 FQNNGV. The CDR3 sequence is CASSFGTGSPDTQYF. CDR3 DNA (partial): TGTGCCAGCAGCTTCGGTACAGGGTCGCCAGATACC.

Notes on this clone: The sequence runs out 3 residues before the end of the CDR3; the remainder is reconstructed from the germline J gene. The J gene is TRBJ2-5, the V gene TRBV5-1; a weak D match, TRBD1 (7 bases). Trimming left V 2 bases short and J 3 bases short, with 14 bases between. The CDR3 is 15 residues long. Germline assignment: CDR1 SGHRS and CDR2 YFSETQ. The part of the CDR3 DNA that was read is TGCGCCAGCAGCTTCGCCCAGGGGGGTGAAGAGACC. It codes for CASSFAQGGEET. The whole CDR3 sequence reads CASSFAQGGEETQYF.

With regard to this clone: The CDR3 end is not reached by the read, which stops 3 residues before it; the germline J gene fills it in. The chain employs TRBV20-1 and TRBJ1-4; D is undetermined. This CDR3 has 15 amino acids. V was trimmed by 0 bases and J by 5 bases, leaving 13 bases between them. Germline CDR1 reads DFQATT; CDR2 reads SNEGSKA (reference sequence). Partial CDR3 DNA: TGCAGTGCTAGAGACCTTGCGGGAGGGAATGAAAAA. Amino acid sequence: CSARDLAGGNEK. The whole CDR3 sequence reads CSARDLAGGNEKLFF.

As regards this clone: The sequence runs out 3 residues before the end of the CDR3; the remainder is reconstructed from the germline J gene. V is TRBV7-9 and J is TRBJ2-3; D possibly matches TRBD1 or TRBD2 (5 bases each). Germline CDR1 is SEHNR and CDR2 is FQNEAQ (reference sequence). CDR3 size: 14 residues. CDR3 in amino acids: CASSLWGVRETQYF. CDR3 DNA, as far as it was read: TGTGCCAGCAGCTTATGGGGTGTCAGGGAGACG. Combining the CDR3 with reference TRBV7-9 and TRBJ2-3 gives the whole variable domain DTGVSQNPRHKITKRGQNVTFRCDPISEHNRLYWYRQTLGQGPEFLTYFQNEAQLEKSRLLSDRFSAERPKGSFSTLEIQRTEQGDSAMYLCASSLWGVRETQYFGPGTRLTVL.

Worth noting for this clone: The sequence runs out 3 residues before the end of the CDR3; the remainder is reconstructed from the germline J gene. The chain uses TRBV20-1 and TRBJ2-3; no reliable D call. Germline V gene lookup returns CDR1 DFQATT and CDR2 SNEGSKA (reference sequence). This CDR3 region has 12 residues. The V end lost 4 bases, the J end lost 5 bases, and 10 bases lay between the germline ends. Partial CDR3 DNA: TGCAGTGCTAAGCCTAATAGAGATACG. Encoded protein: CSAKPNRDT. The whole CDR3 is CSAKPNRDTQYF.

On this clone itself: The junction and the germline gene differ at one end; a read error may be behind it. The CDR3 end is not reached by the read, which stops 3 residues before it; the germline J gene fills it in. Other DNA sequences in the same sample also yield this CDR3. V and J are TRBV7-9 and TRBJ1-3; D is uncertain. The CDR3 totals 13 residues. Germline loops: CDR1 SEHNR, CDR2 FQNEAQ (reference sequence). CDR3 region: CASSDSNGNTIYF. The sequenced part of the CDR3 DNA is TGTGCCAGCAGCGACTCTAATGGAAACACG.

Details on this clone: The CDR3 is cut off 3 residues early in the read; its end comes from the germline J gene. The rearrangement uses TRBV16 and TRBJ2-6; the D is unclear. V was clipped by 4 bases and J by 0 bases, with 7 bases between them. The CDR3 runs 15 residues. Germline V lookup: CDR1 KGHSY, CDR2 FQNENV. The sequenced part of the CDR3 DNA is TGTGCCAGCAGCCTTTACGGCTCTGGGGCCAACGTC. Protein sequence: CASSLYGSGANV. The CDR3 reads in full as CASSLYGSGANVLTF. The variable domain in full, with the rest retrieved from reference TRBV16 and TRBJ2-6, is GEEVAQTPKHLVRGEGQKAKLYCAPIKGHSYVFWYQQVLKNEFKFLISFQNENVFDETGMPKERFSAKCLPNSPCSLEIQATKLEDSAVYFCASSLYGSGANVLTFGAGSRLTVL.

Considering frequency, this clone is medium-sized. The read stops 3 residues short of the end of the CDR3; the missing end is completed from the germline J gene. The chain is built from TRBV14 and TRBJ2-4; D possibly corresponds to TRBD2 (6 bases). Per the germline V gene, CDR1 is SGHDN and CDR2 is FVKESK. V was trimmed by 5 bases and J by 8 bases, leaving 16 bases between them. CDR3 length: 14 residues. The CDR3 DNA, read in part, is TGTGCCAGCAGCAAAAACTACGGGGGAGACATT. Translated, it gives CASSKNYGGDI. The whole CDR3 protein is CASSKNYGGDIQYF.

A remark on this clone: Read coverage stops 3 residues before the CDR3 terminus; the germline J gene supplies the remainder. This rearrangement joins TRBV7-9 to TRBJ2-4; TRBD1 agrees at 7 bases. The CDR3 loop spans 14 amino acids. Per germline, CDR1 SEHNR and CDR2 FQNEAQ (reference sequence). The sequenced CDR3 bases are TGTGCCAGCAGCTCGGGGACAGCAAACTATGGT. Translated: CASSSGTANYG. The whole CDR3 region reads CASSSGTANYGQYF.